What follows are 15 T cell receptor beta chains derived from one specimen sequenced in a study of OX40 agonist ivuxolimab in advanced cancers. The method was immunoSEQ multiplex PCR; TCRdb's version includes in-frame clones alone and lacks a portion of them. The profile shows about 73,000 clones, just under 90% of them singletons. The sequencing here drew on CD4+ or CD8+ T cells sorted from blood, taken in a trial of the OX40 agonist ivuxolimab. Receptors were obtained from an adult with an advanced solid tumor such as melanoma, head and neck, liver or kidney cancer.

The chain has TRBV11-2 and TRBJ2-7; 8 nucleotides match TRBD2. CDR1 and CDR2 from the germline V gene are SGHAT and FQNNGV. V dropped 1 base and J dropped 0; count of bases not matched to a gene: 2. This CDR3 region has 15 residues. The DNA of the CDR3 is TGTGCCAGCAGCTTAGTAGCGGGAAGCTCCTACGAGCAGTACTTC. Translated, it gives CASSLVAGSSYEQYF. Combining the CDR3 with reference TRBV11-2 and TRBJ2-7 gives the whole variable domain EAGVAQSPRYKIIEKRQSVAFWCNPISGHATLYWYQQILGQGPKLLIQFQNNGVVDDSQLPKDRFSAERLKGVDSTLKIQPAKLEDSAVYLCASSLVAGSSYEQYFGPGTRLTVT.

Only one count was recorded for this clone. The rearrangement joins TRBV19 to TRBJ2-2; TRBD1 is a possible D gene (6 bases). CDR1 and CDR2 (germline): LNHDA, SQIVND (reference sequence). The CDR3 has 15 residues. Trimming left V 2 bases short and J 6 bases short, with 13 bases between. CDR3 nucleotide sequence: TGTGCCAGTAGTATAAAACAGGGTGAGGCCGGGGAGCTGTTTTTT. Amino acid sequence: CASSIKQGEAGELFF.

The chain combines TRBV5-1 with TRBJ1-2; D is possibly TRBD1 (6 bases). In germline, CDR1 is SGHRS, CDR2 YFSETQ. V lost 4 bases and J 6 bases, leaving 13 bases between the germline ends. This CDR3 region has 13 residues. CDR3: CASSRGDGNGYTF. The CDR3 nucleotides read TGCGCCAGCAGCAGGGGGGACGGCAATGGCTACACCTTC.

V and J are TRBV5-8 and TRBJ2-3, with D maybe TRBD1 (5 bases). This CDR3 has 14 residues. Per the germline V gene, CDR1 is SGHTS and CDR2 is YDEGEE. Trimming shortened V by 2 bases and J by 6 bases, and 13 bases separated the two germline ends. The CDR3 nucleotides read TGTGCCAGCAGCTTTCGACAGCTAACGGATACGCAGTATTTT. Protein sequence: CASSFRQLTDTQYF.

The CDR3 here is CAISDSRGNQPQHF. In nucleotides, the CDR3 is TGTGCCATCAGTGACTCCAGGGGGAATCAGCCCCAGCATTTT. V gene TRBV10-3 combines with J gene TRBJ1-5, with TRBD1 matching over 7 bases. V lost 3 bases and J lost 4; bases outside the gene matches: 3. Germline V gene sequence: CDR1 ENHRY, CDR2 SYGVKD. The CDR3 runs 14 residues.

This chain joins TRBV6-1 and TRBJ1-4; D unclear. The CDR3 has 11 amino acids. The V end lost 6 bases, the J end lost 8 bases, and 7 bases lay between the germline ends. Germline CDR1 MNHNS, CDR2 SASEGT. The CDR3 nucleotides are TGTGCCAGCAGGGTTCAGGAAAAACTGTTTTTT. Translation gives CASRVQEKLFF.

This chain connects TRBV5-1 to TRBJ1-1; TRBD1 matches 9 bases. This CDR3 is built from 16 residues. After removal of 0 bases from V and 2 bases from J, the junction contained 5 bases not matched to a gene. CDR1 is SGHRS, CDR2 YFSETQ, per germline. The CDR3 DNA reads TGCGCCAGCAGCTTGGCTACAGGGGGCTCAAACACTGAAGCTTTCTTT. It codes for CASSLATGGSNTEAFF.

This rearrangement joins TRBV5-4 to TRBJ2-2; D is possibly TRBD2 (6 bases). V dropped 4 bases and J dropped 5 bases, with 18 bases sitting between them. Germline V lookup: CDR1 SGHNT, CDR2 YYREEE (reference sequence). The CDR3 is 16 residues long. The CDR3 bases are TGTGCCAGCAGCCCCATGGTACCGGGAGTGACCGGGGAGCTGTTTTTT. The encoded protein is CASSPMVPGVTGELFF.

This chain uses TRBV4-1 with TRBJ2-2; 8 nucleotides match TRBD1. Trimming cost V 3 bases and J 0 bases; bases outside gene matches: 6. The CDR3 is 17 residues long. CDR1 and CDR2 (germline): MGHRA, YSYEKL. CDR3 residues: CASSHWRQGTNTGELFF. The CDR3 DNA sequence: TGCGCCAGCAGCCATTGGAGACAGGGGACGAACACCGGGGAGCTGTTTTTT.

This clone was detected once. J is TRBJ1-4 and V is TRBV5-1; D is uncertain. The CDR3 length is 15 residues. The germline V gene encodes CDR1 SGHRS and CDR2 YFSETQ. V was pared by 0 bases and J by 7 bases, with 13 bases between. The CDR3 sequence: CASSLDWTVAEKLFF. CDR3 coding DNA: TGCGCCAGCAGCTTGGATTGGACCGTAGCTGAAAAACTGTTTTTT. The whole variable domain, remainder taken from reference TRBV5-1 and TRBJ1-4, is KAGVTQTPRYLIKTRGQQVTLSCSPISGHRSVSWYQQTPGQGLQFLFEYFSETQRNKGNFPGRFSGRQFSNSRSEMNVSTLELGDSALYLCASSLDWTVAEKLFFGSGTQLSVL.

The chain couples TRBV5-1 to TRBJ2-3; tentative D call: TRBD2 (5 bases). Trimming stripped 4 bases from V and 4 bases from J, with 7 bases between. CDR3 length: 12 amino acids. Per the germline V gene, CDR1 is SGHRS and CDR2 is YFSETQ. CDR3 sequence reads: CASSRDPDTQYF. The CDR3 bases are TGCGCCAGCAGCCGGGATCCAGATACGCAGTATTTT.

This chain joins TRBV29-1 and TRBJ2-1; 9 bases agree with TRBD2. The length of the CDR3 is 14 residues. V dropped 4 bases and J dropped 5; count of bases not matched to a gene: 6. CDR1 is SQVTM and CDR2 is ANQGSEA in the germline V gene. The CDR3 is CSVGRLAVNNEQFF. In nucleotides, the CDR3 is TGCAGCGTTGGCCGACTAGCGGTTAACAATGAGCAGTTCTTC.

V usage is TRBV5-1 and J usage is TRBJ2-7, with D possibly being TRBD2 (6 bases). Trimming pared 0 bases from V and 0 bases from J, leaving 10 bases between. Germline CDR1 SGHRS, CDR2 YFSETQ. The CDR3 loop spans 15 amino acids. The CDR3 here is CASSLGGLSSYEQYF. The CDR3 region has the DNA TGCGCCAGCAGCTTGGGGGGACTCAGCTCCTACGAGCAGTACTTC. The complete variable domain, with remaining parts taken from reference TRBV5-1 and TRBJ2-7, reads KAGVTQTPRYLIKTRGQQVTLSCSPISGHRSVSWYQQTPGQGLQFLFEYFSETQRNKGNFPGRFSGRQFSNSRSEMNVSTLELGDSALYLCASSLGGLSSYEQYFGPGTRLTVT.

V and J are TRBV27 and TRBJ1-1; 8 bases fit TRBD1. CDR1 is MNHEY and CDR2 is SMNVEV in the germline V gene (reference sequence). Unmatched junction bases numbered 13, after V lost 5 bases and J lost 5 bases. This CDR3 has 16 amino acids. CDR3 amino acids: CASSPRGQGAGTEAFF. The CDR3 DNA reads as TGTGCCAGCAGTCCTAGGGGGCAGGGGGCCGGAACTGAAGCTTTCTTT.

The rearrangement uses TRBV2 and TRBJ2-7; the match to TRBD2 covers 12 bases. The CDR3 covers 14 residues. Trimming removed 6 bases from V and 6 bases from J; junction bases left unmatched: 6. Germline loops: CDR1 SNHLY, CDR2 FYNNEI. CDR3 in amino acids: CASRGTSGSSEQYF. CDR3 sequence (DNA): TGTGCCAGCAGGGGGACTAGCGGGTCCAGCGAGCAGTACTTC.